The subject of this entry is one T cell receptor (beta chain). This clone was seen at least ten times. What this receptor recognizes is not known. Nothing much larger sits one base from this clone, and base qualities are not available. Thawed unstimulated PBMCs were stained for CD3, CD4 and CD8 and FACS-sorted into CD3+CD4+ and CD3+CD8+ populations. Each of the 8 studied subjects was randomized to immunosuppression withdrawal. The Qiagen DNeasy Blood and Tissue Kit was used to isolate genomic DNA. These data originate in a study of T cell clones after liver transplantation (dated by TCRdb to the late 2010s). About the investigation overall: Samples were obtained from ITN030ST, a randomized trial in which withdrawal of immunosuppression was attempted within 2 years of liver transplantation. Donor-reactive T cell clones were identified by TCRbeta sequencing following a pre-transplant mixed lymphocyte reaction and were subsequently tracked in post-transplant blood. Third party-reactive TCRbeta sequences were also identified from pre-transplant MLRs to serve as an antigen-independent comparator for donor-reactive sequences. Of the eight recipients, a few were HCV-positive, while the remaining recipients had been transplanted for non-autoimmune, non-viral indications. No induction therapy was given to the subjects, and standard immunosuppression was administered until randomization at 12-24 months post-transplant. Tolerance was defined as complete immunosuppression withdrawal for at least one year with no rise in liver enzymes beyond twice the upper limit of normal. Blood samples were collected pre-transplant, pre-randomization before withdrawal, and post-randomization after either full withdrawal or failed withdrawal. The study cohort included 8 liver transplant recipients, of whom 3 were classified as tolerant and 5 as non-tolerant.

What the study reported, not specific to this receptor: Without allograft tissue specimens, donor-reactive T cells may have migrated into the graft rather than being deleted. A greater decline was seen for donor-reactive sequences than for third party-reactive sequences, suggesting partial antigen-specific deletion unrelated to withdrawal success. When repertoire turnover was taken into account, detection of donor-reactive sequences was significantly reduced in 7 of 8 subjects for CD4 and in 8 of 8 subjects for CD8. The conclusions were considered preliminary, being limited by small, heterogeneous patient numbers and non-standardized post-transplant time points. In two subjects, low numbers of available donor cells limited the measurable donor-reactive repertoire. In most of the 8 subjects, regardless of tolerance or HCV status, circulating donor-reactive CD4 TCRbeta sequences dropped significantly post-transplant.

Frozen genomic DNA underwent high-throughput TCRbeta CDR3 sequencing by immunoSEQ, including PCR amplification, mapping, bias correction and internal controls. The study's own analysis went as follows. Productive rearrangements were retained, and unique TCRbeta sequences were defined by the CDR3 nucleotide sequence together with the V and J gene. For a sequence to be called donor-reactive, it needed a frequency of at least 0.01% and at least 5-fold expansion in CFSE-low cells compared with unstimulated pre-transplant cells. Minimum frequency thresholds were set for each subject based on the unstimulated sample with the lowest template count, ensuring at least 90% detection power. Jensen-Shannon divergence between the top 1000 TCRbeta sequences post-transplant and pre-transplant was used to measure repertoire turnover. Changes in detection of donor-reactive sequences were assessed with two-sided Fisher's exact tests. The immuneACCESS repertoire file appears here via TCRdb, limited to in-frame rearrangements. These files lack a portion of the clones; in checked studies, under half of the deficit traces to unresolved V genes, and the cause of the others is not known. For V, J and clone size, that table is used; D and trimming come from the DNA. The sample records about 76,000 clones, 70% to 90% of which are singletons. The top ten clonotypes cover about 2.5% of the sample.

The CDR3 goes from the cysteine to the phenylalanine over 13 residues. Only the CDR3 region is kept as DNA, spanning 39 bases read in frame from base 1. Cut back by 0 bases and 8 bases, the V and J ends lie 10 bases apart. CDR1 SGHTA and CDR2 FQGNSA are derived from the germline V gene. This specimen consisted of CD4+ T cells from blood, obtained at the 22-month timepoint. The TCR comes from a human patient who received a liver transplant. After a transplant, some T cells may be the graft donor's own cells. Recombination joined TRBV7-2 with TRBJ1-2; the D gene identity is not certain. The CDR3 here reads CASSLARPDGYTF. Here is the DNA: TGTGCCAGCAGCTTAGCCAGGCCCGACGGCTACACCTTC.